This is a list of T cell receptor beta chains from one sample in a study of cytomegalovirus exposure and HLA in healthy donors. Only in-frame clones appear in the TCRdb table, and some are missing; sequencing was by immunoSEQ multiplex PCR. The sample includes around 150,000 clones, 79% of them seen just once. The specimen sequenced was PBMCs. The receptors shown here come from a man aged 45-65 years in good health and CMV-seropositive. CDR3s include the opening cysteine and the closing phenylalanine or tryptophan. Fields, in order: V gene, clone size, J gene, CDR3 protein. Clone size appears in some rows only: once, few, many, or a class for an expanded clone.

>TRBV11-2|once|TRBJ1-5
CASSLGTGGLRQPQHF
>TRBV14|once|TRBJ2-3
CASSQTGLALGDTQYF
>TRBV30|-|TRBJ1-5
CAWSAGGGQPQHF
>TRBV7-8|-|TRBJ2-7
CASSTDRAYEQYF
>TRBV5-5|-|TRBJ1-2
CASSLGQGAPGYTF
>TRBV7-3|-|TRBJ2-1
CASSNRTSFYNEQFF
>TRBV6-5|-|TRBJ2-7
CASRGLGSTYEQYF
>TRBV4-1|-|TRBJ2-1
CASSPTGAGVSNEQFF
>TRBV30|-|TRBJ2-3
CAWSPTHSTDTQYF
>TRBV27|few|TRBJ2-7
CASTSGLHSYEQYF
>TRBV7-9|-|TRBJ2-7
CASSDRGPYEQYF
>TRBV27|-|TRBJ1-4
CASKLTGGIEKLFF
>TRBV30|-|TRBJ1-2
CVIRVVYGYTF
>TRBV7-2|few|TRBJ1-6
CASSPFVDNSPLHF
>TRBV6-6|-|TRBJ2-1
CASSRTSGPNEQFF
>TRBV29-1|once|TRBJ2-7
CSVGLPSSYEQYF
>TRBV15|-|TRBJ2-2
CATSMTIAGDRGELFF
>TRBV5-1|-|TRBJ2-1
CASSLAGSGMVNEQFF
>TRBV27|-|TRBJ2-6
CASSFWDRGFSGANVLTF
>TRBV5-1|-|TRBJ2-7
CASSLEGAHEQYF
>TRBV7-6|-|TRBJ2-6
CASSRTVYSSGANVLTF
>TRBV19|-|TRBJ1-4
CASRTGGGGEKLFF